These T cell receptor beta chains were read from a single sample in a study of cytomegalovirus exposure and HLA in healthy donors. Some clones are missing from TCRdb's copy, which holds only in-frame ones; the method was immunoSEQ multiplex PCR. The profile shows some 130,000 clones, about 80% of them singletons. The sample comprised PBMCs. The receptors derive from a human donor in good health. The CDR3 runs from the conserved cysteine through the conserved F or W. Fields, in order: CDR3 protein, CDR3 length, V gene, clone size. The size of a clone is reported for some rows only, either as once, few or many, or as a class for expanded clones.

CASSQWAGAPSTDTQYF,17,TRBV4-1,-
CASSATRDRSRELFF,15,TRBV7-2,-
CASSAPSQTLRDRGHQPQHF,20,TRBV19,-
CASTEGGGNSYTF,13,TRBV5-4,-
CASSPSGAGGGETQYF,16,TRBV5-6,-
CAISESRMGASTDTQYF,17,TRBV10-3,-
CASSPFPAGGRLYGYTF,17,TRBV27,-
CASSLALAGSSEQYF,15,TRBV5-1,-
CASSSRTSGEKDTQYF,16,TRBV7-9,-
CASSLAAAGGIGELFF,16,TRBV5-1,-
CASSLDGKGEQPQHF,15,TRBV7-9,-
CASSPGTRGLADTQYF,16,TRBV7-3,few
CATSRYRGGPSYQPQHF,17,TRBV15,-
CASSLFRQSPYEQYF,15,TRBV7-2,-
CSGRLVGNEQFF,12,TRBV29-1,-
CASSYGTTYEQYF,13,TRBV6-5,-
CASSSRSYEQYF,12,TRBV7-8,-
CASSEVGSGGPFTSYEQYF,19,TRBV2,few
CASSSGRNQETQYF,14,TRBV5-1,-
CASSFGGWGTEAFF,14,TRBV27,-
CASSESTSRNTEAFF,15,TRBV10-1,few
CASSSFTGGGVAFF,14,TRBV5-1,-
CASSLRGGGDTQYF,14,TRBV27,-
CASSLDRAMNTEAFF,15,TRBV5-4,-
CASSPVAGSYNEQFF,15,TRBV7-9,-
CASSQTATGQYF,12,TRBV5-6,-
CASSLDWVGQAGGYTF,16,TRBV5-8,-
CASSYSAAGAHYGYTF,16,TRBV6-5,-
CASSSGQGPGYTF,13,TRBV6-5,-
CAGSRDRDTGEQYF,14,TRBV2,-
CASSLQGGDTDTQYF,15,TRBV18,-
CASSLEGNEQFF,12,TRBV27,-
CAISELDRGRGQTGNTIYF,19,TRBV10-3,-
CASSSGQARGTGELFF,16,TRBV7-7,-
CASSLVGQAIYGYTF,15,TRBV11-2,-
CASSPRTGSEKLFF,14,TRBV28,-
CASSPGGYNEQFF,13,TRBV4-1,-
CSVRQIMNTEAFF,13,TRBV29-1,-
CSVEVVRAGEEKLFF,15,TRBV29-1,-
CASSYSNTGATYEQYF,16,TRBV6-5,-
CASSLDGSGGSDTQYF,16,TRBV5-1,-
CASSQVGGGVWETQYF,16,TRBV4-1,-
CSVSGGASRGYEQFF,15,TRBV29-1,-
CASSPGTGDNEQYF,14,TRBV5-4,-
CASSPLSGNLQPQHF,15,TRBV7-2,-
CASSPATGNTGELFF,15,TRBV18,-
CASSQLSGGPWEQYF,15,TRBV4-1,few
CASSSSYYEQYF,12,TRBV5-6,-
CASSLGGGPEETQYF,15,TRBV11-3,-
CSVVGQGSNQPQHF,14,TRBV29-1,few
CASSYLIRSSFGYTF,15,TRBV6-6,-